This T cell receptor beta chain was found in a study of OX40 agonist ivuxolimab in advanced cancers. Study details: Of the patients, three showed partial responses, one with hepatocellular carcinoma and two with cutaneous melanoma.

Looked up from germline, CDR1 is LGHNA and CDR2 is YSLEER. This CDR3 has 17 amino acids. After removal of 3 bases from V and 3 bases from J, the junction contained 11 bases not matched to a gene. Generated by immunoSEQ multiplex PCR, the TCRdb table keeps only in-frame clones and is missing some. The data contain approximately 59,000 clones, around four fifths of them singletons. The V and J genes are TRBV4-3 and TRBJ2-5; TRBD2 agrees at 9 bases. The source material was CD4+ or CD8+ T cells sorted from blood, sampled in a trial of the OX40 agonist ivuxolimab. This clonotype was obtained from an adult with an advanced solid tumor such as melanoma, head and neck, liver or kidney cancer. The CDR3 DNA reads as TGCGCCAGCAGCCATGCAGATAGCGGGAGTAGTAAAGAGACCCAGTACTTC. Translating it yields CASSHADSGSSKETQYF.